The 4 T cell receptor beta chains below come from one sample, sequenced in a study of blood T cell repertoires in COVID-19. Using immunoSEQ multiplex PCR, the repertoire was profiled, and TCRdb retains in-frame clones only, with some absent. This sample has about 440,000 clones; roughly 87% occur once, and the top ten carry under 2%. The specimen sequenced was PBMCs or T cells enriched from blood (not recorded which). These receptors all come from a woman aged 18 to 35 with acute COVID-19.

This clone has only one observation. The V and J genes are TRBV7-9 and TRBJ2-5; 9 nucleotides align to TRBD2. Germline values: CDR1 SEHNR, CDR2 FQNEAQ (reference sequence). The CDR3 extends over 16 amino acids. Losses at the gene ends were 3 bases for V and 1 base for J; bases not matched to a gene: 6. The CDR3 bases are TGTGCCAGCAGCTTTCAAGGGACTAGCAGCCAAGAGACCCAGTACTTC. This sequence encodes CASSFQGTSSQETQYF.

This chain connects TRBV7-2 to TRBJ1-2, with 8 nucleotides matching TRBD1. Germline V lookup: CDR1 SGHTA, CDR2 FQGNSA. V dropped 2 bases and J dropped 2; count of bases not matched to a gene: 4. The CDR3 is 15 amino acids. Written as DNA, the CDR3 is TGTGCCAGCAGCTTAAGTTCAGGGGGCAACTATGGCTACACCTTC. Its protein is CASSLSSGGNYGYTF.

The rearrangement links TRBV4-3 to TRBJ2-1; no definite D call. Germline CDR1 and CDR2: LGHNA and YSLEER. The V and J ends lost 0 bases and 7 bases respectively, with 4 bases between them. This CDR3 has 12 amino acids. As DNA, the CDR3 is TGCGCCAGCAGCCAAGAGAGAAATGAGCAGTTCTTC. Amino acids: CASSQERNEQFF.

V usage is TRBV6-5 and J usage is TRBJ1-4; the D is unclear. The CDR3 spans 14 residues. Trimming pared 0 bases from V and 2 bases from J, leaving 4 bases between. Looked up from germline, CDR1 is MNHEY and CDR2 is SVGAGI. The CDR3 sequence: CASSYSRTNEKLFF. CDR3 bases: TGTGCCAGCAGTTACTCGCGGACTAATGAAAAACTGTTTTTT.